This record looks at one T cell receptor (beta chain) sequence and its context. The sample is drawn from a study of cytomegalovirus exposure and HLA in healthy donors. A multiplex PCR was run with 60 Vbeta primers and 13 Jbeta primers. Sequencing was performed with immunoSEQ multiplex PCR; in TCRdb, only in-frame clones are kept and a portion is missing. This sample's table reports roughly 100,000 clones. Sequencing was performed on PBMCs. This TCR derives from a man aged 45-65 years in good health and CMV-seropositive.

The CDR3 reads CASSAIYSNQPQHF. The CDR3, as DNA: TGTGCCAGCAGTGCCATCTATAGCAATCAGCCCCAGCATTTT. The gene calls are TRBV6-1 and TRBJ1-5, with D uncertain. Per the germline V gene, CDR1 is MNHNS and CDR2 is SASEGT. V was cut by 4 bases and J by 0 bases, with 7 bases left in between. CDR3 length: 14 residues.